The 14 T cell receptor beta chains presented below share a single source sample, sequenced in a study of response to subunit inactivated influenza vaccine. MiXCR, run by TCRdb on the RT-PCR reads, gives a single entry per CDR3 protein. Of fewer than 750,000 distinct CDR3 sequences in the sample, roughly 15% were seen once. The sequenced sample was PBMCs from blood, obtained about 13 days after vaccination. The receptors stem from a man aged 45 to 65 who received an inactivated influenza vaccine.

This clonotype appeared many times. The chain links TRBV29-1 to TRBJ2-2, with D possibly called TRBD1 or TRBD2 (7 bases each). V lost 6 bases to trimming and J lost 4 bases, with 15 bases between them. This CDR3 region has 14 residues. CDR1 is SQVTM, CDR2 ANQGSEA, per germline. The chain's CDR3 is CSVGGGGGTGELFF. For the CDR3, the DNA is TGCAGCGTGGGAGGGGGCGGTGGCACCGGGGAGCTGTTTTTT.

The chain couples TRBV10-3 to TRBJ2-2; 9 bases fit TRBD1. CDR3 length: 15 amino acids. The ends lost 6 bases at V and 5 bases at J; junction bases unmatched: 7. Germline V CDR1 and CDR2: ENHRY, SYGVKD. The CDR3 DNA follows: TGTGCCATCAGGGGGGACAGGGAAGTTACCGGGGAGCTGTTTTTT. It codes for CAIRGDREVTGELFF.

The gene calls are TRBV9 and TRBJ2-2; 9 bases are shared with TRBD2. The junction had 3 bases not matched to a gene; V was cut back by 2 bases and J by 1 base. Germline V gene lookup returns CDR1 SGDLS and CDR2 YYNGEE. The CDR3 extends over 16 amino acids. The DNA of the CDR3 is TGTGCCAGCAGCGTGGGACTAGCACTGAACACCGGGGAGCTGTTTTTT. It specifies CASSVGLALNTGELFF.

This clonotype appeared a few times. The chain employs TRBV4-3 and TRBJ1-1; unclear D gene. The germline V and J ends were trimmed by 0 bases and 1 base, with 6 bases remaining between them. The CDR3 spans 14 residues. Germline values: CDR1 LGHNA, CDR2 YSLEER. In DNA, the CDR3 is TGCGCCAGCAGCCAAGATTTTGGGAACACTGAAGCTTTCTTT. Translated: CASSQDFGNTEAFF.

The chain combines TRBV15 with TRBJ2-1; 12 bases map to TRBD2. This CDR3 has 16 amino acids. Germline trimming cut 3 bases from V and 6 bases from J; bases unmatched to any gene: 6. Germline V gene sequence: CDR1 LNHNV, CDR2 YYDKDF (reference sequence). DNA of the CDR3: TGTGCCACCAGCAGGACGACTAGCGGGAGAGCCAATGAGCAGTTCTTC. Protein: CATSRTTSGRANEQFF. Together with reference TRBV15 and TRBJ2-1, the CDR3 gives the full variable domain: DAMVIQNPRYQVTQFGKPVTLSCSQTLNHNVMYWYQQKSSQAPKLLFHYYDKDFNNEADTPDNFQSRRPNTSFCFLDIRSPGLGDTAMYLCATSRTTSGRANEQFFGPGTRLTVL.

This sequence joins TRBV4-3 and TRBJ1-4, with a possible D match to TRBD1 (5 bases). V gave up 4 bases and J gave up 10 bases, with 13 bases separating them. CDR1 is LGHNA and CDR2 is YSLEER in the germline V gene. CDR3 size: 13 residues. CDR3 sequence: CASSPGDVGKLFF. CDR3 bases: TGCGCCAGCAGCCCCGGGGACGTCGGAAAACTGTTTTTT.

The V gene is TRBV20-1, the J gene TRBJ2-7; D might be TRBD2 (6 bases). The CDR3 loop spans 14 amino acids. CDR1 is DFQATT, CDR2 SNEGSKA, per germline (reference sequence). The germline V and J ends were trimmed by 4 bases and 5 bases, with 18 bases remaining between them. The CDR3 sequence is CSATPAGRWNEQYF. The CDR3 nucleotides are TGCAGTGCTACCCCGGCAGGGAGGTGGAACGAGCAGTACTTC.

This clonotype has just one count. The chain uses TRBV19 and TRBJ2-5; D not resolved. With 3 bases removed from V and 0 bases from J, the gap between germline ends came to 8 bases. The length of the CDR3 is 14 residues. The germline gives CDR1 LNHDA, CDR2 SQIVND (reference sequence). CDR3 amino acids: CASSIGPNQETQYF. The DNA of the CDR3 is TGTGCCAGTAGTATCGGACCGAACCAAGAGACCCAGTACTTC.

This clonotype has only a few counts. V usage is TRBV7-9 and J usage is TRBJ1-4; D remains unclear. Between the trimmed V and J ends, which lost 5 bases and 8 bases, there was a span of 21 bases. This CDR3 has 16 amino acids. Germline V CDR1 and CDR2: SEHNR, FQNEAQ (reference sequence). This chain's CDR3 is CASSLQAGSTSEKLFF. CDR3 bases: TGTGCCAGCAGCCTCCAGGCCGGTAGCACTTCGGAAAAACTGTTTTTT.

This clonotype was seen a few times. The chain employs TRBV7-9 and TRBJ1-1; possibly TRBD1 for D (5 bases). Per germline, CDR1 SEHNR and CDR2 FQNEAQ (reference sequence). The CDR3 loop spans 14 amino acids. V was clipped by 1 base and J by 2 bases, with 8 bases between them. The CDR3 coding sequence is TGTGCCAGCAGCTTAGGGGACTCTAACACTGAAGCTTTCTTT. Translation gives CASSLGDSNTEAFF.

This clonotype was detected only a few times. The chain couples TRBV5-1 to TRBJ2-5, with 9 bases lining up with TRBD1. The CDR3 is made up of 14 amino acids. Germline trimming cut 4 bases from V and 5 bases from J; bases unmatched to any gene: 6. Germline V lookup: CDR1 SGHRS, CDR2 YFSETQ. This CDR3 reads CASSPLDRGETQYF. For the CDR3, the DNA is TGCGCCAGCAGCCCACTGGACAGGGGTGAGACCCAGTACTTC.

The rearrangement joins TRBV6-5 to TRBJ2-1; 9 nucleotides align to TRBD2. The germline CDR1 and CDR2 sequences are MNHEY and SVGAGI. Trimming at V came to 0 bases and at J to 3 bases, leaving 3 bases not matched to a gene. This CDR3 has 16 amino acids. CDR3 in amino acids: CASSYSRRGGYNEQFF. CDR3 in DNA: TGTGCCAGCAGTTACTCGCGGCGGGGGGGCTACAATGAGCAGTTCTTC.

V and J are TRBV6-1 and TRBJ2-1; 8 bases align to TRBD2. The CDR3 consists of 17 residues. The junction had 19 bases not matched to a gene; V was cut back by 6 bases and J by 9 bases. Germline V gives CDR1 MNHNS, CDR2 SASEGT. The CDR3 sequence: CASSQKEDGTSWTEQFF. The CDR3 bases are TGTGCCAGCAGCCAGAAGGAAGACGGGACTAGTTGGACTGAGCAGTTCTTC.

A few counts support this clonotype. This sequence joins TRBV4-2 and TRBJ1-2; a weak D match, TRBD1 (5 bases). CDR1 is LGHNA and CDR2 is YNFKEQ in the germline V gene. The CDR3 has 17 residues. Trimming stripped 0 bases from V and 0 bases from J, with 14 bases between. The DNA for the CDR3 is TGTGCCAGCAGCCAAGATGTCGGGGGATTGGCTAACTATGGCTACACCTTC. This sequence encodes CASSQDVGGLANYGYTF.